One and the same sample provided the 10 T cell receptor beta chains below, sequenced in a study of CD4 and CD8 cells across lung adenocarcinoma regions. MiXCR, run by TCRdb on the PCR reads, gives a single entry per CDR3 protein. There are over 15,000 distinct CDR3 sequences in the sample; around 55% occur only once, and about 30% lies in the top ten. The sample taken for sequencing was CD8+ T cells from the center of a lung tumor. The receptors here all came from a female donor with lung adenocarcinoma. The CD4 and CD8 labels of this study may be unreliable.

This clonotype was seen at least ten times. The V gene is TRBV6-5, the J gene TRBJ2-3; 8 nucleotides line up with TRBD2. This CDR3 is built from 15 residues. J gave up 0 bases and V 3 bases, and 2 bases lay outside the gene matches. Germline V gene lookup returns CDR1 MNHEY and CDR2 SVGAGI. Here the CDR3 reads CASSYRGGSTDTQYF. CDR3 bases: TGTGCCAGCAGTTATCGGGGGGGGAGCACAGATACGCAGTATTTT.

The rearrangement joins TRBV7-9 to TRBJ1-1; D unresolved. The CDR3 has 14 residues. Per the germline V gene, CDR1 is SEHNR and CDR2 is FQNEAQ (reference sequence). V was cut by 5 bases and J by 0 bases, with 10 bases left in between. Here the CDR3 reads CASSTQHLNTEAFF. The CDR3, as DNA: TGTGCCAGCAGCACGCAACACTTGAACACTGAAGCTTTCTTT. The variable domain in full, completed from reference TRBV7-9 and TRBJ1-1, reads DTGVSQNPRHKITKRGQNVTFRCDPISEHNRLYWYRQTLGQGPEFLTYFQNEAQLEKSRLLSDRFSAERPKGSFSTLEIQRTEQGDSAMYLCASSTQHLNTEAFFGQGTRLTVV.

CDR3 amino acids: CAISSWTSPNYGYTF. The CDR3 DNA reads as TGTGCCATCTCTTCCTGGACATCACCTAACTATGGCTACACCTTC. J is TRBJ1-2 and V is TRBV10-3; D possibly corresponds to TRBD1 (5 bases). The V end lost 8 bases, the J end lost 0 bases, and 16 bases lay between the germline ends. CDR3 length: 15 amino acids. CDR1 and CDR2 (germline): ENHRY, SYGVKD.

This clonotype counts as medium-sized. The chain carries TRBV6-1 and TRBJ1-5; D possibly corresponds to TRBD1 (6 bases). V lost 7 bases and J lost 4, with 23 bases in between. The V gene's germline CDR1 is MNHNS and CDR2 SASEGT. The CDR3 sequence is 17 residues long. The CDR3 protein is CASTRSRGAELNQPQHF. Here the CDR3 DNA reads TGTGCCAGCACCCGTTCAAGGGGGGCAGAACTAAATCAGCCCCAGCATTTT.

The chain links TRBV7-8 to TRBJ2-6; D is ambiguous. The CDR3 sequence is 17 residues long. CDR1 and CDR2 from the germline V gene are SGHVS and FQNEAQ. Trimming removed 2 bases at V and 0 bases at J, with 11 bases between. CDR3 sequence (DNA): TGTGCCAGCAGCTTATTGCAGGCTCGCTCTGGGGCCAACGTCCTGACTTTC. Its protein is CASSLLQARSGANVLTF.

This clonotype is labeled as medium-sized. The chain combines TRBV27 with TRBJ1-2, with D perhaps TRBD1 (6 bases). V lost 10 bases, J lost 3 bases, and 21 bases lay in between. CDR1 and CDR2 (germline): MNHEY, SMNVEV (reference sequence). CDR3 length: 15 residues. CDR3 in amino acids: CATPGQGQRYYGYTF. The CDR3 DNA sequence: TGTGCCACCCCAGGTCAGGGACAAAGATACTATGGCTACACCTTC.

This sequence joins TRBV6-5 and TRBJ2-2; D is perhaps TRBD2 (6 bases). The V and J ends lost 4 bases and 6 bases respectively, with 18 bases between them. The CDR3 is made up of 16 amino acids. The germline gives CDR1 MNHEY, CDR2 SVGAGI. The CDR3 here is CASSLGLITGAGELFF. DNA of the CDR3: TGTGCCAGCAGTTTGGGACTCATAACGGGAGCCGGGGAGCTGTTTTTT.

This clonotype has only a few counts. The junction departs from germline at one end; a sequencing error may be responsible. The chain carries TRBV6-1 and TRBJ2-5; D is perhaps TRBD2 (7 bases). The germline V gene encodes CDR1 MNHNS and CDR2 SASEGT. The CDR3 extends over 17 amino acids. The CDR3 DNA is TGTGCCAGTAGTGAGGGGCTCGGGGGGCCTGACCAAGGGTTTCAGTACTTC. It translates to CASSEGLGGPDQGFQYF.

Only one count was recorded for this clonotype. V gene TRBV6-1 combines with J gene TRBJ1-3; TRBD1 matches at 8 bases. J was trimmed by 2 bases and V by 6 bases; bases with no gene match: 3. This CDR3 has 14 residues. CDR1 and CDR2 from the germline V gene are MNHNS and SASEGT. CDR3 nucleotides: TGTGCCAGCAGAGGACAGGGAGCTGGAAACACCATATATTTT. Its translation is CASRGQGAGNTIYF.

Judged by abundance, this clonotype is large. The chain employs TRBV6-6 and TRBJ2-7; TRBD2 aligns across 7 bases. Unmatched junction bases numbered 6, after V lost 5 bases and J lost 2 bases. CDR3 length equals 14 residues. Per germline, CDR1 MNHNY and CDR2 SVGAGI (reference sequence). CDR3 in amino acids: CASSPGTNPYEQYF. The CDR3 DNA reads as TGTGCCAGCAGTCCCGGGACTAACCCCTACGAGCAGTACTTC.